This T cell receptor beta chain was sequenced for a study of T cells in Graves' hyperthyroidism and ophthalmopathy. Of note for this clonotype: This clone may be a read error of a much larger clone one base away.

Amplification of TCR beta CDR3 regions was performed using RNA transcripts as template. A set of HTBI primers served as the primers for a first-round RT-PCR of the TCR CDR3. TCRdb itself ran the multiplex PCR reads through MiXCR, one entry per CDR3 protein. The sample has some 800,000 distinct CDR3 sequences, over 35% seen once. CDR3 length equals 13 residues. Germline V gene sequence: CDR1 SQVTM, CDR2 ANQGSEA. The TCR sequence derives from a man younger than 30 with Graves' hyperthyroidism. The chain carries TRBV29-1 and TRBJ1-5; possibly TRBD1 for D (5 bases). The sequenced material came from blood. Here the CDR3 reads CSPPEAGRQPQHF. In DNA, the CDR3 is TGCAGTCCCCCGGAGGCAGGGCGTCAGCCCCAGCATTTT.